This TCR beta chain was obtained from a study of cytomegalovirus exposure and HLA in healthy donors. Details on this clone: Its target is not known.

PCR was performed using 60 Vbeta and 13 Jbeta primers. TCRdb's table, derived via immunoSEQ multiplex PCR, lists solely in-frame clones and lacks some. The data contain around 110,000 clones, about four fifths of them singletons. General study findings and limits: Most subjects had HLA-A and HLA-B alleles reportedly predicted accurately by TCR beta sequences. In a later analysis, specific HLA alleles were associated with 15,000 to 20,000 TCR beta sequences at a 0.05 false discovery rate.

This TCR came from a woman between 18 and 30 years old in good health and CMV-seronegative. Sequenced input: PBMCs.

The CDR3, as DNA: TGTGCCAGCACCCTGGGACAGGGGAGGAGCACTGAAGCTTTCTTT. Its protein product is CASTLGQGRSTEAFF. This sequence joins TRBV6-5 and TRBJ1-1, with 10 positions matching TRBD1. The CDR3 extends over 15 amino acids. Germline-derived CDR1 and CDR2 are MNHEY and SVGAGI. With V trimmed by 7 bases and J by 4 bases, 9 bases remained unmatched.